These T cell receptor beta chains were read from a single sample in a study of Ad26.COV2.S vaccination and SARS-CoV-2 variants. Measured with immunoSEQ multiplex PCR; TCRdb has only the in-frame clones, and not every one. This table holds more than 300,000 clones, roughly 90% found once. Sequenced material: peripheral blood, taken in a trial of Ad26.COV2.S vaccine versus placebo. These TCRs come from a person aged 18-65 years who received the Ad26.COV2.S COVID-19 vaccine or a placebo. CDR3s include the opening cysteine and the closing phenylalanine or tryptophan. Each record gives: D gene, J gene, V gene, clone size, CDR3 protein, CDR3 DNA. D genes are given only for firm matches. Not every row has a clone size; where given, it reads once, few, many or a size class.

TRBD2 TRBJ2-2 TRBV30 . CALAGLAGITGELFF TGTGCCCTCGCCGGGCTAGCGGGAATCACCGGGGAGCTGTTTTTT
. TRBJ2-5 TRBV30 . CAWSVIGIETQYF TGTGCCTGGAGTGTTATTGGAATCGAGACCCAGTACTTC
TRBD1 TRBJ1-2 TRBV30 . CAWSPTGDYGYTF TGTGCCTGGAGCCCGACAGGGGACTATGGCTACACCTTC
. TRBJ2-3 TRBV4-1 . CASSQMVISDTQYF TGCGCCAGCAGCCAAATGGTGATCTCAGATACGCAGTATTTT
. TRBJ1-5 TRBV19 . CASKMGQPGSNQPQHF TGTGCCAGTAAGATGGGGCAACCGGGTAGCAATCAGCCCCAGCATTTT
TRBD2 TRBJ2-7 TRBV10-3 . CATGTSGDEQYF TGTGCCACCGGGACTAGCGGGGACGAGCAGTACTTC
TRBD1 TRBJ2-5 TRBV4-2 . CASSQDQGVQETQYF TGTGCCAGCAGCCAAGATCAGGGGGTCCAAGAGACCCAGTACTTC
. TRBJ2-7 TRBV7-9 . CASSRDPYEQYF TGTGCCAGCAGCCGAGATCCCTACGAGCAGTACTTC
. TRBJ2-1 TRBV29-1 . CSVVGAAYTNNEQFF TGCAGCGTTGTCGGGGCGGCCTATACCAACAATGAGCAGTTCTTC
. TRBJ1-1 TRBV6-5 many CASSSTENTEAFF TGTGCCAGCAGTTCCACAGAGAACACTGAAGCTTTCTTT
. TRBJ1-2 TRBV5-1 . CASSLSGQSFESYGYTF TGCGCCAGCAGCTTGTCCGGGCAATCGTTTGAATCCTATGGCTACACCTTC
. TRBJ1-2 TRBV5-6 . CASSPANQQGHYGYTF TGTGCCAGCAGTCCCGCTAACCAACAGGGACACTATGGCTACACCTTC
. TRBJ2-7 TRBV11-2 . CASSLDRGYEQYF TGTGCCAGCAGCTTAGATCGAGGGTACGAGCAGTACTTC
TRBD2 TRBJ2-7 TRBV5-1 . CASSLNGGYEQYF TGCGCCAGCAGCTTGAACGGGGGGTACGAGCAGTACTTC
. TRBJ1-1 TRBV19 . CASSTPQRAGAFF TGTGCCAGTAGCACCCCCCAGCGAGCGGGAGCTTTCTTT
TRBD2 TRBJ2-7 TRBV4-3 . CASSQELADYEQYF TGCGCCAGCAGCCAAGAACTAGCGGACTACGAGCAGTACTTC
. TRBJ2-7 TRBV5-1 . CASTKGSDYEQYF TGCGCCAGCACAAAGGGGTCTGACTACGAGCAGTACTTC
TRBD2 TRBJ2-7 TRBV4-1 . CASSQDQTSGRWEQYF TGCGCCAGCAGCCAAGATCAGACTAGCGGCCGTTGGGAGCAGTACTTC
TRBD2 TRBJ2-1 TRBV5-5 . CASSFARLAPYNEQFF TGTGCCAGCAGCTTCGCCCGACTAGCGCCCTACAATGAGCAGTTCTTC
. TRBJ2-3 TRBV27 once CASSLSGRLTDTQYF TGTGCCAGCAGTTTATCCGGTAGGCTAACAGATACGCAGTATTTT
. TRBJ1-2 TRBV6-1 . CASSDLGPYGYTF TGTGCCAGCAGTGACCTAGGGCCCTATGGCTACACCTTC
. TRBJ2-7 TRBV4-3 . CASSQEGAREPPEQYF TGCGCCAGCAGCCAGGAGGGGGCCCGGGAACCTCCCGAGCAGTACTTC
. TRBJ2-3 TRBV7-2 . CASNNPQGREPDTQYF TGTGCCAGCAACAACCCCCAGGGAAGGGAGCCAGATACGCAGTATTTT
. TRBJ1-4 TRBV10-3 . CAISDILEKKLFF TGTGCCATCAGTGACATTTTGGAGAAAAAACTGTTTTTT
. TRBJ2-7 TRBV21-1 . CASSKRSGAPVHEQYF TGTGCCAGCAGCAAACGGTCGGGGGCCCCCGTCCACGAGCAGTACTTC
. TRBJ1-1 TRBV11-2 . CASSLDRRGRRGFTEAFF TGTGCCAGCAGCTTAGATCGACGGGGGAGGAGGGGGTTTACTGAAGCTTTCTTT
TRBD2 TRBJ2-3 TRBV28 . CASVLTSGADTQYF TGTGCCAGCGTTTTAACTAGCGGGGCAGATACGCAGTATTTT
TRBD1 TRBJ1-4 TRBV4-1 . CASSQPGQGAEKLFF TGCGCCAGCAGCCAACCGGGACAGGGGGCCGAAAAACTGTTTTTT
. TRBJ2-1 TRBV28 . CASSPQVGWHNEQFF TGTGCCAGCAGTCCCCAGGTTGGTTGGCACAATGAGCAGTTCTTC
. TRBJ1-6 TRBV4-3 . CASSRLGAGNSPLHF TGCGCCAGCAGCCGTTTGGGGGCCGGGAATTCACCCCTCCACTTT
. TRBJ2-2 TRBV12-5 . CASGLSQTYTGELFF TGTGCTAGTGGTTTGAGCCAGACTTACACCGGGGAGCTGTTTTTT
TRBD2 TRBJ2-7 TRBV28 . CASSILAGEYEQYF TGTGCCAGCAGTATACTAGCGGGAGAGTACGAGCAGTACTTC
. TRBJ2-1 TRBV27 . CASSLRGSSYNEQFF TGTGCCAGCAGCCTCCGAGGGAGCTCCTACAATGAGCAGTTCTTC
. TRBJ2-7 TRBV18 . CASSPVRRGEQYF TGTGCCAGCTCGCCAGTCCGACGGGGCGAGCAGTACTTC
. TRBJ1-3 TRBV3-1/TRBV3-2 . CASSQGPAQGTIYF TGTGCCAGCAGCCAAGGCCCGGCTCAGGGCACCATATATTTT
. TRBJ2-1 TRBV28 . CASSHPQPGSYNEQFF TGTGCCAGCAGTCATCCCCAACCGGGGTCCTACAATGAGCAGTTCTTC
. TRBJ1-2 TRBV28 . CASSLQGYYGYTF TGTGCCAGCAGTTTACAGGGTTACTATGGCTACACCTTC
. TRBJ1-5 TRBV28 . CASSSDTNSNQPQHF TGTGCCAGCAGTTCTGACACAAATAGCAATCAGCCCCAGCATTTT
. TRBJ2-7 TRBV28 . CASSFSTATFYEQYF TGTGCCAGCAGTTTCTCGACAGCCACCTTCTACGAGCAGTACTTC
TRBD1 TRBJ2-1 TRBV6-2/TRBV6-3 . CASSGQGFGGEQFF TGTGCCAGCAGTGGACAGGGCTTCGGAGGTGAGCAGTTCTTC
. TRBJ1-1 TRBV2 . CASRPPGGTEAFF TGTGCCAGCAGACCCCCCGGGGGCACTGAAGCTTTCTTT
. TRBJ1-1 TRBV5-1 . CASSPLGRGGTEAFF TGCGCCAGCAGCCCCTTGGGCAGGGGAGGAACTGAAGCTTTCTTT
. TRBJ2-2 TRBV6-4 few CASSDSENTGELFF TGTGCCAGCAGTGACTCGGAGAACACCGGGGAGCTGTTTTTT
. TRBJ2-2 TRBV7-2 few CASSGVQVLTGELFF TGTGCCAGCAGCGGCGTACAGGTCCTCACCGGGGAGCTGTTTTTT
. TRBJ1-1 TRBV25-1 . CASSKTGNTEAFF TGTGCCAGCAGTAAGACAGGGAACACTGAAGCTTTCTTT
. TRBJ2-7 TRBV4-3 . CASSQDRGGLYEQYF TGCGCCAGCAGCCAAGATCGGGGCGGCCTTTACGAGCAGTACTTC
. TRBJ1-2 TRBV6-2/TRBV6-3 . CASSYSGIYGYTF TGTGCCAGCAGTTACTCAGGGATCTATGGCTACACCTTC
TRBD1 TRBJ1-2 TRBV5-3 . CARSSTGGRKVRGYTF TGTGCCAGAAGCTCTACAGGGGGCCGGAAAGTTCGTGGCTACACCTTC
. TRBJ1-1 TRBV19 . CASSILVNTEAFF TGTGCCAGTAGTATTCTTGTGAACACTGAAGCTTTCTTT
TRBD1 TRBJ2-7 TRBV7-2 . CASSTEQGSDEQYF TGTGCCAGCAGCACTGAACAGGGGAGCGACGAGCAGTACTTC
. TRBJ2-5 TRBV7-9 few CASSSAPGETQYF TGTGCCAGCAGCTCTGCCCCGGGAGAGACCCAGTACTTC
TRBD1 TRBJ2-1 TRBV18 . CASSPGTRDSRSHQFF TGTGCCAGCTCACCTGGGACCCGGGACAGCCGGTCCCATCAGTTCTTC
TRBD1 TRBJ2-5 TRBV19 . CASSRDRGGETQYF TGTGCCAGTAGCCGGGACAGGGGAGGTGAGACCCAGTACTTC
. TRBJ2-3 TRBV5-1 . CASSLGGDRADTQYF TGCGCCAGCAGCTTGGGAGGTGATCGCGCAGATACGCAGTATTTT
. TRBJ1-3 TRBV21-1 . CAGRQATPLFGNTIYF TGTGCCGGACGACAGGCTACCCCGCTCTTCGGAAACACCATATATTTT
TRBD1 TRBJ2-5 TRBV29-1 . CSGGQGRGWETQYF TGCAGCGGCGGACAGGGCAGGGGGTGGGAGACCCAGTACTTC
. TRBJ1-3 TRBV10-3 . CAISGLTGTGNTIYF TGTGCCATCAGTGGTCTCACGGGGACTGGAAACACCATATATTTT
. TRBJ2-4 TRBV7-2 once CASSRAGYGDKNIQYF TGTGCCAGCAGCCGGGCCGGGTACGGTGACAAAAACATTCAGTACTTC
. TRBJ2-1 TRBV2 . CASSDQIGYLPFF TGTGCCAGCAGTGACCAGATCGGATACTTACCGTTCTTC